This T cell receptor (beta chain) was sequenced in a study of shared clonotypes between healthy human individuals. With V trimmed by 9 bases and J by 5 bases, 5 bases remained unmatched. Germline V gene sequence: CDR1 MNHEY, CDR2 SMNVEV (reference sequence). The CDR3 loop spans 13 amino acids. In regard to this clone: Its antigen remains unknown.

Study findings and constraints: Larger richness was generally estimated for naive than memory subsets. Large sequencing depth failed to make sorted-subset sequencing complete, rarefaction showed. Shared clonotypes across all four donors exceeded non-shared ones in generation probability.

It was across several immunoSEQ plates that each subset's genomic DNA was evenly split. Only in-frame clones appear in the TCRdb table, and some are missing; sequencing was by immunoSEQ multiplex PCR. The sample carries hundreds of thousands of clones, about 80% recorded once. Material: memory CD4+ T cells sorted from blood. Subset of the sample: CD45RA-negative fraction. This TCR came from a young woman in good health. The genes are TRBV27 and TRBJ2-5; 11 bases line up with TRBD1. CDR3 protein: CASWTGGRETQYF. The CDR3 region has the DNA TGTGCCAGTTGGACAGGGGGCAGGGAGACCCAGTACTTC.